A single sample is the source of the 20 T cell receptor beta chains below, sequenced in a study of post-analysis software for immune sequencing data. Study-wide points: Controls had lower frequencies than patients of five or six TRBV segments, which included TRBV5-6, TRBV5-1 and TRBV20-1.

Built from TCR beta cDNA, the libraries had unique molecular identifiers in them. MiXCR was run by TCRdb on the PCR reads, yielding one entry per CDR3 protein. The table shows 750,000 to 900,000 distinct CDR3 sequences, with 35% to 55% occurring only once. These receptors lack a known antigen. The sample comprised blood. All receptors derive from a girl under 18 with multiple sclerosis.

This chain links TRBV9 with TRBJ2-4; TRBD1 matches at 12 bases. The J call may be mistaken, given a closer DNA end match to TRBJ2-5. The CDR3 totals 16 residues. CDR1 SGDLS and CDR2 YYNGEE come from the germline V gene. As DNA, the CDR3 is TGTGCCAGCAGCCCCCCGGGACAGGGGGCAAAAGAGACCCAGTACTTC. It yields the protein CASSPPGQGAKETQYF.

The chain has TRBV7-9 and TRBJ2-7; D call uncertain. The V gene lost 5 bases and the J gene lost 9 bases, with 14 bases spanning the gap. This CDR3 region has 12 residues. CDR1 SEHNR and CDR2 FQNEAQ come from the germline V gene (reference sequence). The CDR3 reads CASSPYNDLQYF. In nucleotides, the CDR3 is TGTGCCAGCAGCCCATACAATGATTTGCAGTACTTC.

The gene calls are TRBV29-1 and TRBJ1-1, with TRBD1 as a possible D gene (5 bases). Germline lookup yields CDR1 SQVTM and CDR2 ANQGSEA. The germline V and J ends were trimmed by 5 bases and 3 bases, with 13 bases remaining between them. The CDR3 length is 13 residues. The CDR3 DNA reads TGCAGCGTTCCCATCTCGGGGCACACTGAAGCTTTCTTT. Translation: CSVPISGHTEAFF. Full variable domain (missing parts from reference TRBV29-1 and TRBJ1-1): SAVISQKPSRDICQRGTSLTIQCQVDSQVTMMFWYRQQPGQSLTLIATANQGSEATYESGFVIDKFPISRPNLTFSTLTVSNMSPEDSSIYLCSVPISGHTEAFFGQGTRLTVV.

CDR3 sequence reads: CASSNGATPKSSGYTF. The CDR3 nucleotides are TGTGCCAGCAGTAACGGGGCTACCCCAAAGTCCTCTGGCTACACCTTC. V and J are TRBV12-3 or TRBV12-4 and TRBJ1-2; D might be TRBD1 (5 bases). The CDR3 length is 16 residues. The V gene lost 5 bases and the J gene lost 7 bases, with 23 bases spanning the gap.

This rearrangement joins TRBV12-3 or TRBV12-4 to TRBJ2-7; D not certain. V lost 7 bases to trimming and J lost 0 bases, with 13 bases between them. The CDR3 is 14 residues long. Here the CDR3 DNA reads TGTGCCAGCAATTTTTCCCCCAGCTCCTACGAGCAGTACTTC. It codes for CASNFSPSSYEQYF.

The chain couples TRBV12-3 or TRBV12-4 to TRBJ2-2, with D uncertain. CDR3 length: 13 residues. The V end was cut by 6 bases, the J end by 6 bases, with 11 bases between. The CDR3 loop is CASRWGTAGELFF. For the CDR3, the DNA is TGTGCCAGCAGATGGGGAACCGCCGGGGAGCTGTTTTTT.

This clonotype has only a few counts. The CDR3 sequence is CSVTGTALSYEQYF. The CDR3, as DNA: TGCAGCGTGACCGGGACAGCCCTATCCTACGAGCAGTACTTC. This chain links TRBV29-1 with TRBJ2-7, with 7 bases that match TRBD1. The CDR3 spans 14 residues. Germline V gene lookup returns CDR1 SQVTM and CDR2 ANQGSEA. Losses at the gene ends were 6 bases for V and 1 base for J; bases not matched to a gene: 9.

The rearrangement uses TRBV6-1 and TRBJ2-7; 8 nucleotides agree with TRBD2. This CDR3 has 14 residues. V trimming: 1 base; J trimming: 5 bases; junction bases outside the gene matches: 4. Looked up from germline, CDR1 is MNHNS and CDR2 is SASEGT. CDR3 residues: CASSEVGTRDEQYF. The CDR3 DNA is TGTGCCAGCAGTGAAGTAGGGACTAGAGACGAGCAGTACTTC.

A word on this clonotype: A read error is possible here, since a much larger clone lies one base away. A read error is likely, as this CDR3 ends without the conserved phenylalanine or tryptophan. The rearrangement links TRBV6-5 to TRBJ1-2; 9 nucleotides line up with TRBD1. Trimming took 5 bases from V and 0 from J; bases not matched to a gene: 1. The CDR3 spans 14 residues. Per germline, CDR1 MNHEY and CDR2 SVGAGI. The CDR3 nucleotides are TGTGCCAGCAGTCGGGACAGGGCTAACTATGGCTACACCTGC. It translates to CASSRDRANYGYTC.

The sample holds a few counts of this clonotype. One end of the junction is discordant with germline, which a read error may explain. V gene TRBV3-1 combines with J gene TRBJ2-7; 9 bases map to TRBD1. The germline V gene has CDR1 LGHDT and CDR2 YNNKEL (reference sequence). CDR3 size: 15 residues. CDR3 region: CASSRGQGQNYEQYF. In DNA, the CDR3 is TGTGCCAGTAGCCGTGGACAGGGGCAGAACTACGAGCAGTACTTC.

In this sample, this clonotype turned up once. V and J are TRBV7-2 and TRBJ2-1; the match to TRBD1 covers 9 bases. The CDR3 runs to 19 residues. CDR1 is SGHTA and CDR2 is FQGNSA in the germline V gene. Trimming at V came to 3 bases and at J to 8 bases, leaving 20 bases not matched to a gene. CDR3 sequence: CASSFSSRWGQGAVDEQFF. CDR3 DNA: TGTGCCAGCAGCTTCAGCTCACGGTGGGGACAGGGAGCTGTGGATGAGCAGTTCTTC. Supplemented by reference TRBV7-2 and TRBJ2-1, the full variable domain reads GAGVSQSPSNKVTEKGKDVELRCDPISGHTALYWYRQSLGQGLEFLIYFQGNSAPDKSGLPSDRFSAERTGGSVSTLTIQRTQQEDSAVYLCASSFSSRWGQGAVDEQFFGPGTRLTVL.

The sample holds a few counts of this clonotype. The chain has TRBV7-9 and TRBJ2-7, with a possible D match to TRBD1 (6 bases). V was trimmed by 2 bases and J by 5 bases, leaving 16 bases between them. The CDR3 totals 15 residues. Looked up from germline, CDR1 is SEHNR and CDR2 is FQNEAQ (reference sequence). The DNA for the CDR3 is TGTGCCAGCAGCTTACGAACAGGGATGATGGACGAGCAGTACTTC. It translates to CASSLRTGMMDEQYF.

The chain carries TRBV10-3 and TRBJ1-2, with TRBD1 identical over 10 bases. Germline V CDR1 and CDR2: ENHRY, SYGVKD. This CDR3 has 16 residues. Losses at the gene ends were 2 bases for V and 6 bases for J; bases not matched to a gene: 9. The CDR3 nucleotides read TGTGCCATCAGTGAGCGGGGGACAGGGGATTTCGATGGCTACACCTTC. Its protein is CAISERGTGDFDGYTF.

V usage is TRBV4-2 and J usage is TRBJ2-1, with 10 nucleotides matching TRBD2. CDR1 is LGHNA, CDR2 YNFKEQ, per germline. With 0 bases clipped from V and 5 bases from J, the junction kept 7 bases outside the gene matches. This CDR3 region has 17 residues. CDR3 in DNA: TGTGCCAGCAGCCAAGAGTATCGAGCGGGAGGGGACAATGAGCAGTTCTTC. Residues: CASSQEYRAGGDNEQFF.

This clonotype showed up just a few times. This chain connects TRBV6-4 to TRBJ2-6, with 7 bases that match TRBD1. Trimming cost V 4 bases and J 0 bases; bases outside gene matches: 12. Germline-derived CDR1 and CDR2 are MRHNA and SNTAGT. There are 19 residues in the CDR3. The CDR3 is CASSGETGQSFSGANVLTF. The CDR3 nucleotides read TGTGCCAGCAGTGGGGAAACGGGACAGAGTTTCTCTGGGGCCAACGTCCTGACTTTC.

This clonotype was counted between two and nine times. J is TRBJ2-5 and V is TRBV4-3, with D unresolved. The tail of the sequence fits TRBJ2-7 better, so the J call may be wrong. CDR1 LGHNA and CDR2 YSLEER come from the germline V gene. This CDR3 contains 16 residues. The chain's CDR3 is CASSQERGNGLREQYF. The CDR3 DNA follows: TGCGCCAGCAGCCAAGAGAGAGGAAATGGGCTCCGCGAGCAGTACTTC.

The chain joins TRBV7-9 to TRBJ2-7; the match to TRBD2 covers 7 bases. Germline V lookup: CDR1 SEHNR, CDR2 FQNEAQ (reference sequence). The V gene end was trimmed by 5 bases and the J gene end by 7 bases; junction bases not matched to a gene: 17. CDR3 length: 16 residues. CDR3 protein: CASSPPSGSPYNEQYF. The CDR3, as DNA: TGTGCCAGCAGCCCACCTAGCGGATCGCCCTACAATGAGCAGTACTTC.

The V and J genes are TRBV29-1 and TRBJ2-1, with 10 bases lining up with TRBD2. CDR1 is SQVTM and CDR2 is ANQGSEA in the germline V gene. This CDR3 has 15 residues. V shed 7 bases and J 3 bases; nucleotides not matched to a gene: 9. The CDR3 coding sequence is TGCAGCGCCGAGTTGACTAGCGGGCTCTACAATGAGCAGTTCTTC. Translating it yields CSAELTSGLYNEQFF.

This clonotype was observed a few times. The rearrangement uses TRBV4-2 and TRBJ2-3; D is uncertain. This CDR3 contains 15 residues. V shed 4 bases and J shed 3 bases, with 14 bases lying between them. Germline V CDR1 and CDR2: LGHNA, YNFKEQ. CDR3 sequence (DNA): TGTGCCAGCAGCCGACGACCCAAGAAGACAGATACGCAGTATTTT. This translates into CASSRRPKKTDTQYF.

The rearrangement links TRBV11-1 to TRBJ2-5; TRBD2 aligns across 7 bases. The germline CDR1 and CDR2 sequences are SGHAT and FQDESV (reference sequence). Germline trimming cut 5 bases from V and 5 bases from J; bases unmatched to any gene: 8. The CDR3 is 14 residues long. CDR3 sequence (DNA): TGTGCCAGCAGCCACGGGGGGACTGGGGAGACCCAGTACTTC. This gives the protein CASSHGGTGETQYF.